A selection of T cell receptor beta chains follows, all from one sample in a study of cytomegalovirus exposure and HLA in healthy donors. Produced via immunoSEQ multiplex PCR; TCRdb's table is partial and in-frame only. The table shows around 140,000 clones, with approximately 92% occurring only once. The sample comprised PBMCs. Source of these receptors: a woman younger than 30 in good health and CMV-seronegative. CDR3s include the opening cysteine and the closing phenylalanine or tryptophan. Rows give clone size only sometimes, using once, few, many, or a class for an expanded clone.

clone size: -
V gene: TRBV11-2
CDR3 protein: CASSRGISATNEKLFF

clone size: -
V gene: TRBV7-6
CDR3 protein: CASSLGGPYNEQFF

clone size: -
V gene: TRBV11-3
CDR3 protein: CASSLGTRGTSGIYTQYF

clone size: -
V gene: TRBV5-1
CDR3 protein: CASSPQGARQYF

clone size: -
V gene: TRBV5-6
CDR3 protein: CASSLVGRGDYGYTF

clone size: -
V gene: TRBV5-1
CDR3 protein: CASSLNRGSTGELFF

clone size: once
V gene: TRBV2
CDR3 protein: CASSSTGRNTEAFF

clone size: once
V gene: TRBV6-5
CDR3 protein: CASRIAGGNEKLFF

clone size: -
V gene: TRBV19
CDR3 protein: CASSIWGEKTQYF

clone size: -
V gene: TRBV9
CDR3 protein: CASSVLGGGDNEQFF

clone size: -
V gene: TRBV15
CDR3 protein: CATSIGQGVIQGSLHF

clone size: -
V gene: TRBV5-6
CDR3 protein: CASSFSIAGGPYTQYF

clone size: few
V gene: TRBV5-1
CDR3 protein: CASSNGTGSQPQHF

clone size: -
V gene: TRBV9
CDR3 protein: CASSANGQGQETQYF

clone size: -
V gene: TRBV18
CDR3 protein: CASSPQGVTSTDTQYF

clone size: -
V gene: TRBV19
CDR3 protein: CASKAATTNEKLFF

clone size: -
V gene: TRBV5-1
CDR3 protein: CASSLGLAGASEQYF

clone size: -
V gene: TRBV6-5
CDR3 protein: CASSYSAGGGNQPQHF

clone size: -
V gene: TRBV9
CDR3 protein: CASSVGNRGAEKLFF

clone size: -
V gene: TRBV19
CDR3 protein: CASMGPYSNQPQHF

clone size: -
V gene: TRBV7-9
CDR3 protein: CASSRGQGGSPLHF

clone size: -
V gene: TRBV4-1
CDR3 protein: CASSQEDRGGNIQYF

clone size: -
V gene: TRBV13
CDR3 protein: CASSKDRAPLNTEAFF

clone size: -
V gene: TRBV7-3
CDR3 protein: CASSLKGQGESGYTF

clone size: -
V gene: TRBV5-6
CDR3 protein: CASSSQEVKNIQYF

clone size: -
V gene: TRBV13
CDR3 protein: CASSTAGLKYNEQFF

clone size: few
V gene: TRBV6-6
CDR3 protein: CASRGSFTSEQYF

clone size: -
V gene: TRBV9
CDR3 protein: CASSVDPTGSGNTIYF